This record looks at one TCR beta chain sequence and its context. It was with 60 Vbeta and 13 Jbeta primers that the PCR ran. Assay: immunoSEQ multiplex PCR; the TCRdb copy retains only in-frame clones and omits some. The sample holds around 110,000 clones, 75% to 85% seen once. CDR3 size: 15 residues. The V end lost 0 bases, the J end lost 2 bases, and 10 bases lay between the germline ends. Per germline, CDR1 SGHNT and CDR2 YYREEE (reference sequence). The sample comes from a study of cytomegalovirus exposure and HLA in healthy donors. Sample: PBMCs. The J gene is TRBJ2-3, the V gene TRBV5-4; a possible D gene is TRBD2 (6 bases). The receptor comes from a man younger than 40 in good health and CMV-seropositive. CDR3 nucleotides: TGTGCCAGCAGCTTGGGGGGAGGACTCACAGATACGCAGTATTTT. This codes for CASSLGGGLTDTQYF.